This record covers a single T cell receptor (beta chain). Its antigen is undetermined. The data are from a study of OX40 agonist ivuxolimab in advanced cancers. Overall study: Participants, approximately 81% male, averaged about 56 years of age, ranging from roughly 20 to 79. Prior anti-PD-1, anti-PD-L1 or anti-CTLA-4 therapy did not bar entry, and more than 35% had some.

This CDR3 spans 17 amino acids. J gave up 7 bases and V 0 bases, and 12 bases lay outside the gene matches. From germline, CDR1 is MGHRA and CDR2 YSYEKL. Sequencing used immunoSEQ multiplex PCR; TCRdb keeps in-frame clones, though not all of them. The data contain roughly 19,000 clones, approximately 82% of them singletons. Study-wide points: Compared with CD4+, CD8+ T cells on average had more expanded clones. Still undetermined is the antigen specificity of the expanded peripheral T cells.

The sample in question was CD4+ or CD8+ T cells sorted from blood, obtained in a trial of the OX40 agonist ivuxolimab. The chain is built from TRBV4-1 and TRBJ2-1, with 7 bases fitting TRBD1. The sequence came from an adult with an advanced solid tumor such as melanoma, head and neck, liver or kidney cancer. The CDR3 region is CASSQEMGRGKRNEQFF. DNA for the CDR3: TGCGCCAGCAGCCAAGAGATGGGCAGGGGGAAGAGGAATGAGCAGTTCTTC.